This TCR beta chain was captured by sequencing in a study of T-cell reconstitution after alpha-beta-depleted transplantation in children. A note on this clonotype: Antigen unknown.

Study-wide results and limits: T-cell numbers and diversity, one year after transplant, stemmed largely from T cells that were newly produced. Roughly two months post-transplant, alpha-beta T cells reportedly originated from several hundred graft clones that had expanded. From surviving recipient T cells and thymic progenitors came the high day-60 TCRbeta diversity observed in some patients.

For TCRbeta, the library was prepared with unique molecular identifiers. One entry per CDR3 protein results from TCRdb running MiXCR on the PCR reads. The sample yields 550,000 to 600,000 distinct CDR3 sequences, roughly 23% seen once. CDR3 length: 12 residues. V lost 5 bases to trimming and J lost 5 bases, with 9 bases between them. The receptor was derived from a boy in the first two years of life who had a stem cell transplant for acute myeloid leukemia, so the T cells may come from the graft donor. Material: PBMCs, mostly from graft donor cells, obtained 360 days after TCRalphabeta/CD19-depleted stem cell transplant. This sequence joins TRBV12-3 or TRBV12-4 and TRBJ1-1; no reliable D call. The CDR3 loop reads CASSGGRTEAFF. The CDR3 coding sequence is TGTGCCAGCAGTGGAGGGAGGACTGAAGCTTTCTTT.